Listed here are 13 T cell receptor beta chains from one sample, sequenced in a study of blood T cells in healthy people across ages. Through a sample-barcoded 5' primer and a J-beta primer mix, a second PCR was run for about 6 to 11 cycles. TCRdb reprocessed the 5' RACE reads with MiXCR, giving one entry per CDR3 protein. Of about a million distinct CDR3 sequences detected, 45% to 60% appear once; the ten largest clones hold about a fifth. Sequenced sample: blood. These TCRs come from a woman aged 60 to 75 in good health.

This chain uses TRBV20-1 with TRBJ2-5; 12 bases agree with TRBD2. CDR1 DFQATT and CDR2 SNEGSKA come from the germline V gene (reference sequence). Trimming at V came to 6 bases and at J to 1 base, leaving 9 bases not matched to a gene. CDR3 length: 16 residues. The CDR3 DNA is TGCAGTGCCTTACTAACTAGCGGGGGGCTCCAAGAGACCCAGTACTTC. Translated, it gives CSALLTSGGLQETQYF.

The chain uses TRBV5-1 and TRBJ2-7; either TRBD1 or TRBD2 may fit D (7 bases each). Trimming removed 7 bases at V and 1 base at J, with 15 bases between. The CDR3 covers 14 residues. Looked up from germline, CDR1 is SGHRS and CDR2 is YFSETQ. The CDR3 DNA sequence: TGCGCCAGCGGGGAGGGGGCACTTTCCTACGAGCAGTACTTC. Translation: CASGEGALSYEQYF.

The chain uses TRBV4-2 and TRBJ2-3, with D tentatively TRBD2 (5 bases). Trimming took off 1 base at V and 2 bases at J, with 13 bases between the two ends. Germline V gene sequence: CDR1 LGHNA, CDR2 YNFKEQ. CDR3 size: 16 residues. The CDR3 reads CASSQVAGYSTDTQYF. DNA for the CDR3: TGTGCCAGCAGCCAAGTGGCGGGTTACTCCACAGATACGCAGTATTTT.

The gene calls are TRBV27 and TRBJ2-5, with 10 bases fitting TRBD1. This CDR3 is 15 amino acids long. V lost 5 bases to trimming and J lost 11 bases; unmatched junction nucleotides: 14. The V gene's germline CDR1 is MNHEY and CDR2 SMNVEV (reference sequence). CDR3 coding DNA: TGTGCCAGCAGTCCTCGGGGACAGGGGTCGAATGAGCAGTACTTC. This codes for CASSPRGQGSNEQYF.

V gene TRBV28 combines with J gene TRBJ2-7; tentatively, D is TRBD1 or TRBD2 (5 bases each). The CDR3 runs 13 residues. Trimming pared 10 bases from V and 3 bases from J, leaving 16 bases between. Germline V gene lookup returns CDR1 MDHEN and CDR2 SYDVKM. The DNA of the CDR3 is TGTGCCATCACTCCGGGACGGGACTACGAGCAGTACTTC. Translation: CAITPGRDYEQYF.

The CDR3 sequence is CASLTGGQETQYF. In DNA, the CDR3 is TGTGCCAGCCTGACCGGGGGACAAGAGACCCAGTACTTC. The J gene is TRBJ2-7, the V gene TRBV18, with TRBD2 as a possible D gene (6 bases). The J call is doubtful: the DNA matches TRBJ2-5 better. This CDR3 comprises 13 residues. From germline, CDR1 is KGHSH and CDR2 LQKENI.

This chain uses TRBV28 with TRBJ2-5; D might be TRBD2 (7 bases). There are 13 residues in the CDR3. The germline gives CDR1 MDHEN, CDR2 SYDVKM. The V end lost 5 bases, the J end lost 11 bases, and 18 bases lay between the germline ends. In nucleotides, the CDR3 is TGTGCCAGCAGTGACCCGGGGGGCTGGGAGCAGTACTTC. It encodes CASSDPGGWEQYF.

The genes are TRBV28 and TRBJ2-1, with 16 bases fitting TRBD2. Trimming removed 8 bases from V and 7 bases from J; junction bases left unmatched: 11. Germline V CDR1 and CDR2: MDHEN, SYDVKM. The CDR3 extends over 17 amino acids. The CDR3 loop is CASLGTSGRALLNEQFF. The CDR3 region has the DNA TGTGCCAGCCTCGGGACTAGCGGGAGGGCCCTCTTGAATGAGCAGTTCTTC.

This chain joins TRBV28 and TRBJ1-6; TRBD1 aligns across 8 bases. Trimming removed 4 bases from V and 7 bases from J; junction bases left unmatched: 9. Germline loops: CDR1 MDHEN, CDR2 SYDVKM. The CDR3 is 16 amino acids. CDR3 amino acids: CASSSPDRVKNSPLHF. In nucleotides, the CDR3 is TGTGCCAGCAGTTCCCCGGACAGGGTAAAAAATTCACCCCTCCACTTT.

The chain uses TRBV7-2 and TRBJ1-6, with D maybe TRBD1 (6 bases). V lost 9 bases to trimming and J lost 6 bases, with 15 bases between them. Germline V lookup: CDR1 SGHTA, CDR2 FQGNSA. The CDR3 extends over 14 amino acids. The CDR3 DNA follows: TGTGCCAGTAGCCTCGGACAGATTAATTCACCCCTCCACTTT. Its protein product is CASSLGQINSPLHF. The complete variable domain, with remaining parts taken from reference TRBV7-2 and TRBJ1-6, reads GAGVSQSPSNKVTEKGKDVELRCDPISGHTALYWYRQSLGQGLEFLIYFQGNSAPDKSGLPSDRFSAERTGGSVSTLTIQRTQQEDSAVYLCASSLGQINSPLHFGNGTRLTVT.

The chain carries TRBV25-1 and TRBJ2-3; no reliable D call. The CDR3 length is 13 residues. Germline CDR1 MGHDK, CDR2 SYGVNS. Between the trimmed V and J ends, which lost 0 bases and 6 bases, there was a span of 7 bases. CDR3 nucleotide sequence: TGTGCCAGCAGTGAATATGGTCTGGATACGCAGTATTTT. Translation: CASSEYGLDTQYF.

This clonotype was detected only a few times. The J gene is TRBJ2-6, the V gene TRBV10-3; no clear D gene. The CDR3 totals 16 residues. Trimming shortened V by 2 bases and J by 2 bases, and 10 bases separated the two germline ends. Germline CDR1 ENHRY, CDR2 SYGVKD. For the CDR3, the DNA is TGTGCCATCAGTGAGGGATCGGTCGCTGGGGCCAACGTCCTGACTTTC. Amino acid sequence: CAISEGSVAGANVLTF.

With regard to this clonotype: Given a much more abundant clone one base away, this may be a read error. The chain joins TRBV2 to TRBJ1-2, with D perhaps matching TRBD1 (6 bases). V was clipped by 11 bases and J by 4 bases, with 20 bases between them. Germline V gene data show CDR1 as SNHLY and CDR2 as FYNNEI. The CDR3 has 14 amino acids. Here the CDR3 DNA reads TGTGCCGGGGATTTGGGCAGGGGCCCCTATGGCTACACCTTC. It translates to CAGDLGRGPYGYTF.